This T cell receptor beta chain came from a study of T-cell memory formation after mild COVID-19. TCRdb independently ran MiXCR on the 5' RACE reads; one entry per CDR3 protein. The top ten hold just over 8% of the sample, which has 550,000 to 650,000 distinct CDR3 sequences, approximately 15% seen once. V shed 7 bases and J 1 base; nucleotides not matched to a gene: 8. Germline V gene lookup returns CDR1 SQVTM and CDR2 ANQGSEA. The CDR3 is made up of 15 amino acids. Points from the study as a whole: A subset of responding clones appeared in pre-infection memory, suggesting cross-reactive memory joined. Whereas later expanders leaned CD4+, clones contracting day 15 to 85 showed a balanced CD4/CD8 makeup.

This clonotype was counted ten times or more. Its matching antigen is unknown. This receptor was obtained from an adult woman who had mild COVID-19 (a few samples of this study predate the infection). Cell type and time point are not known. Sequenced sample: PBMCs or a T cell subset sorted from them (not recorded which). V and J are TRBV29-1 and TRBJ1-1; 11 bases agree with TRBD1. The CDR3 sequence: CSGRTGGMWNTEAFF. The CDR3 DNA is TGCAGCGGTCGGACAGGGGGCATGTGGAACACTGAAGCTTTCTTT.